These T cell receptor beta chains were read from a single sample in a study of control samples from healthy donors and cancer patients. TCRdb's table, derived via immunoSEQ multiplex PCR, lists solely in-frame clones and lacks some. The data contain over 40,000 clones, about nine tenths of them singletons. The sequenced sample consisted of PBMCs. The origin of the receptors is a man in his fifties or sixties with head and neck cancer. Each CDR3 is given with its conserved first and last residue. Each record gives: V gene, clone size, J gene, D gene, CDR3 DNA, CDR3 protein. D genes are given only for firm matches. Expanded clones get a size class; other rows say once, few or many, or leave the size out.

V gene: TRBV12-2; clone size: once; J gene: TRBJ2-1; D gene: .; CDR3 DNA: TGTGCAAGTCGCTTCAAGATGAGGCGGGGGGTCCCCTACAATGAGCAGTTCTTC; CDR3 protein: CASRFKMRRGVPYNEQFF
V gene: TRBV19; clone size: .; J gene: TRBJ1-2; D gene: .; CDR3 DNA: TGTGCCAGTAGTCTCCGTCGGGGGGTCTATGGCTACACCTTC; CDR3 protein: CASSLRRGVYGYTF
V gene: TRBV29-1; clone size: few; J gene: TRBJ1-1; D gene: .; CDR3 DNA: TGCAGCGTTGTGGCTCAGTACCACACTGAAGCTTTCTTT; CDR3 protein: CSVVAQYHTEAFF
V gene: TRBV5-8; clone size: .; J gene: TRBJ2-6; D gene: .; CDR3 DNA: TGTGCCAGCAGCTTTCGGACGGTTGGGGCCAACGTCCTGACTTTC; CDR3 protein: CASSFRTVGANVLTF
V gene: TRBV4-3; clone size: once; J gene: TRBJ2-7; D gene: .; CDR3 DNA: TGCGCCAGCAGCCAAGTACAGGTTTCCTACGAGCAGTACTTC; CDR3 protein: CASSQVQVSYEQYF
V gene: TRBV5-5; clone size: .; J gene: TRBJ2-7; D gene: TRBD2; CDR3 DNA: TGTGCCAGCAGTCAAGAGACTAGCGGGGGGTACGAGCAGTACTTC; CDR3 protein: CASSQETSGGYEQYF
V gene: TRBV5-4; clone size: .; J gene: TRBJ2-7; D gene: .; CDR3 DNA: TGTGCCAGCAGCTTGGGGCAGACTAATCCTTCCGAGCAGTACTTC; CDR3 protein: CASSLGQTNPSEQYF
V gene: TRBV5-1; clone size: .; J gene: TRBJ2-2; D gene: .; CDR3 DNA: TGCGCCAGCAGCTTGACCAGGAGCAACACCGGGGAGCTGTTTTTT; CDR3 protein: CASSLTRSNTGELFF
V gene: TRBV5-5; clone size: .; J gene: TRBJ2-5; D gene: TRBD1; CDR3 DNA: TGTGCCAGCAGTCCCGGGACAGGGAGGGGGTCAGAGACCCAGTACTTC; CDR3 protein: CASSPGTGRGSETQYF
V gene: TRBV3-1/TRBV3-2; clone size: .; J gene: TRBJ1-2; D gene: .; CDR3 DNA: TGTGCCAGCAGCCCCCAATGGACCGGGTCGGCAGCCTTC; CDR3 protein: CASSPQWTGSAAF
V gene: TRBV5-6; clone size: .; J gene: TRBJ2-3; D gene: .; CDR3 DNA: TGTGCCAGCAGCTTTGCCGGTAATACGCAGTATTTT; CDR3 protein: CASSFAGNTQYF
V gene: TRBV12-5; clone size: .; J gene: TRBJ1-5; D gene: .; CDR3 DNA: TGTGCTAGTGGTTTGGTAGTCACCAAGACATACAATCAGCCCCAGCATTTT; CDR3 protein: CASGLVVTKTYNQPQHF
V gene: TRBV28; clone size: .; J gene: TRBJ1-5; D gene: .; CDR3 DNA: TGTGCCAGCAGTTCCGGAGGAATGTATAGCAATCAGCCCCAGCATTTT; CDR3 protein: CASSSGGMYSNQPQHF
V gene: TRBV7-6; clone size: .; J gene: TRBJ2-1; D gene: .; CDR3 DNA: TGTGCCAGCAGCTTTAGCGGAGGGGGAGGGGCCGCCACCAATGAGCAGTTCTTC; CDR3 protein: CASSFSGGGGAATNEQFF
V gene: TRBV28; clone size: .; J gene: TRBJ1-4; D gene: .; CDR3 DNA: TGTGCCAGCAGTTTACCCCCCCGGGATGAAAAACTGTTTTTT; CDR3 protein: CASSLPPRDEKLFF
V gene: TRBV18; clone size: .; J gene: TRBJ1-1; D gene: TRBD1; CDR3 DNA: TGTGCCAGCTCTCCGGGACAGGGAGTCACTGAAGCTTTCTTT; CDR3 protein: CASSPGQGVTEAFF
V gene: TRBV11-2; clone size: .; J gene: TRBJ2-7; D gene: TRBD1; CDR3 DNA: TGTGCCAGCAGCTTCCTTCGTGGGACAGGGTTCGAGCAGTACTTC; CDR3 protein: CASSFLRGTGFEQYF
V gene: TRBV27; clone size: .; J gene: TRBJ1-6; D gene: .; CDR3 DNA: TGTGCCAGCAGGTCGAATTCACCCCTCCACTTT; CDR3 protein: CASRSNSPLHF
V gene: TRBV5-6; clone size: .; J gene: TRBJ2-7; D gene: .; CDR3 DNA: TGTGCCAGCAGCTTGGGGGTCTACTCCTACGAGCAGTACTTC; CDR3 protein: CASSLGVYSYEQYF
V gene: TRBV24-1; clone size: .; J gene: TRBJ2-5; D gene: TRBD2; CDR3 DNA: TGTGCCACCAGTGACGGTCGACCGGGACTAGCGGGGAGGGAGACCCAGTACTTC; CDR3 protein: CATSDGRPGLAGRETQYF
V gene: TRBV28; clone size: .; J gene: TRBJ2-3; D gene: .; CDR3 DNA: TGTGCCAGCAGCCCAGACAGCGGTAGCACAGATACGCAGTATTTT; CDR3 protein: CASSPDSGSTDTQYF
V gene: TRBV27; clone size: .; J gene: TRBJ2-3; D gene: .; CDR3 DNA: TGTGCCAGCAGATGGGACTTAAGGAGTACAGATACGCAGTATTTT; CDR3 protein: CASRWDLRSTDTQYF
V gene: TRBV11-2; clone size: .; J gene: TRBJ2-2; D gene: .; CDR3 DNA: TGTGCCAGCAGCTTAAGCTGGGGTGACACCGGGGAGCTGTTTTTT; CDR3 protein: CASSLSWGDTGELFF
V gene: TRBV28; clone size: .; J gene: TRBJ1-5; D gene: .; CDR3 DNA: TGTGCCAGCAGTTTAAGTCGGGCCGCGTGGAATCAGCCCCAGCATTTT; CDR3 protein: CASSLSRAAWNQPQHF
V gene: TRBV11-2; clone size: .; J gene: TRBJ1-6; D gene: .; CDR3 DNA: TGTGCCAGCAGCTTCGAGTCTTCCTATAATTCACCCCTCCACTTT; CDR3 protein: CASSFESSYNSPLHF
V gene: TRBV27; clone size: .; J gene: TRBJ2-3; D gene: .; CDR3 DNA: TGTGCCAGCTGGGCCCGAGGGGGTGCAGATACGCAGTATTTT; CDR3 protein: CASWARGGADTQYF
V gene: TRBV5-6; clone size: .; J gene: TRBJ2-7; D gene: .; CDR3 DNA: TGTGCCAGCAGCTTGGGGTACGAGCAGTACTTC; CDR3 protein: CASSLGYEQYF
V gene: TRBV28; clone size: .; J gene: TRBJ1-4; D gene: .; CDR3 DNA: TGTGCCAGCAGTTTCATCGGAGGGGTCGACCAGGAAAAACTGTTTTTT; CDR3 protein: CASSFIGGVDQEKLFF
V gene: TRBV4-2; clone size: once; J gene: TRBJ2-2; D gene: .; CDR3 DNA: TGTGCCAGCAGCCAAGAGGGGGCGGGCCGGGAGCTGTTTTTT; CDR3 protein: CASSQEGAGRELFF